One sample yielded the 23 T cell receptor beta chains listed below, sequenced in a study of T cells after posttransplantation cyclophosphamide. Libraries were prepared by immunoSEQ multiplex PCR; TCRdb keeps only in-frame clonotypes and omits some of them. This table holds some 9,200 clones, about 88% found once. Material for sequencing was memory CD4+ T cells sorted from PBMCs. These receptors all come from a woman aged 60 to 75 in good health, CMV-negative, and a related stem cell transplant donor.

This chain connects TRBV5-4 to TRBJ2-5; 13 bases are a match to TRBD2. The V gene end was trimmed by 4 bases and the J gene end by 7 bases; junction bases not matched to a gene: 7. Germline V gene lookup returns CDR1 SGHNT and CDR2 YYREEE (reference sequence). The CDR3 length is 15 residues. The CDR3 loop reads CASSLGLAGDATQYF. CDR3 nucleotide sequence: TGTGCCAGCAGCCTTGGACTAGCGGGAGACGCGACCCAGTACTTC. The whole variable domain, filled in from reference TRBV5-4 and TRBJ2-5, reads ETGVTQSPTHLIKTRGQQVTLRCSSQSGHNTVSWYQQALGQGPQFIFQYYREEENGRGNFPPRFSGLQFPNYSSELNVNALELDDSALYLCASSLGLAGDATQYFGPGTRLLVL.

The gene calls are TRBV6-1 and TRBJ2-3, with TRBD2 matching 7 bases. This CDR3 has 16 residues. Unmatched junction bases numbered 7, after V lost 4 bases and J lost 0 bases. Germline V CDR1 and CDR2: MNHNS, SASEGT. The CDR3 is CASSGDYWSSTDTQYF. CDR3 coding DNA: TGTGCCAGCAGTGGGGACTACTGGTCTAGCACAGATACGCAGTATTTT.

This chain joins TRBV6-6 and TRBJ1-1; possibly TRBD1 for D (5 bases). The germline V and J ends were trimmed by 6 bases and 1 base, with 9 bases remaining between them. Germline V gene data show CDR1 as MNHNY and CDR2 as SVGAGI (reference sequence). The CDR3 totals 13 residues. As DNA, the CDR3 is TGTGCCAGCAGCCTCCAGGGGAACACTGAAGCTTTCTTT. Translating gives CASSLQGNTEAFF.

Here the CDR3 DNA reads TGTGCCAGTAGCCCCACGGGGACAGTAAACATTCAGTACTTC. Its protein is CASSPTGTVNIQYF. This chain links TRBV19 with TRBJ2-4, with 7 bases fitting TRBD1. This CDR3 is built from 14 residues. Trimming took 6 bases from V and 6 from J; bases not matched to a gene: 8. Germline values: CDR1 LNHDA, CDR2 SQIVND (reference sequence).

The chain links TRBV7-9 to TRBJ2-2, with D tentatively TRBD2 (5 bases). Germline V gives CDR1 SEHNR, CDR2 FQNEAQ (reference sequence). Deletions cut 1 base from V and 1 base from J, with 13 bases between. The CDR3 sequence is 17 residues long. The CDR3 DNA reads TGTGCCAGCAGCTTAGGTCCAGCGGTGGGGAACACCGGGGAGCTGTTTTTT. It is translated as CASSLGPAVGNTGELFF.

The genes are TRBV28 and TRBJ2-7; 9 nucleotides line up with TRBD1. Germline CDR1 and CDR2: MDHEN and SYDVKM. V shed 1 base and J 9 bases; nucleotides not matched to a gene: 7. The CDR3 is 14 residues long. DNA for the CDR3: TGTGCCAGCAGTTTATCGGGACAGGGACCCGGGCAGTACTTC. Translating it yields CASSLSGQGPGQYF. Supplemented by reference TRBV28 and TRBJ2-7, the full variable domain reads DVKVTQSSRYLVKRTGEKVFLECVQDMDHENMFWYRQDPGLGLRLIYFSYDVKMKEKGDIPEGYSVSREKKERFSLILESASTNQTSMYLCASSLSGQGPGQYFGPGTRLTVT.

The genes are TRBV7-2 and TRBJ2-1; TRBD1 aligns across 7 bases. The V and J ends lost 1 base and 5 bases, in that order; junction bases with no gene match: 5. The germline gives CDR1 SGHTA, CDR2 FQGNSA. This CDR3 is 15 amino acids long. The CDR3 nucleotides read TGTGCCAGCAGCTTAGGCCCGGGACAGCACAATGAGCAGTTCTTC. This translates into CASSLGPGQHNEQFF.

The chain carries TRBV5-1 and TRBJ2-6, with a possible D match to TRBD2 (6 bases). Trimming took 7 bases from V and 4 from J, leaving 18 bases between them. Germline V gene sequence: CDR1 SGHRS, CDR2 YFSETQ. The CDR3 covers 16 residues. CDR3 amino acids: CASSWLEAGGANVLTF. For the CDR3, the DNA is TGCGCCAGCTCCTGGTTGGAGGCGGGGGGGGCCAACGTCCTGACTTTC.

The rearrangement uses TRBV4-3 and TRBJ1-5, with D hard to call. Trimming removed 5 bases at V and 9 bases at J, with 14 bases between. Germline CDR1 reads LGHNA; CDR2 reads YSLEER. This CDR3 spans 13 amino acids. As DNA, the CDR3 is TGCGCCAGCAGCAACGATGAGTCGGGGCCCCAGCATTTT. It encodes CASSNDESGPQHF.

The V and J genes are TRBV11-2 and TRBJ2-7, with D perhaps matching TRBD1 (6 bases). The V end lost 5 bases, the J end lost 0 bases, and 11 bases lay between the germline ends. Looked up from germline, CDR1 is SGHAT and CDR2 is FQNNGV. The CDR3 is 14 amino acids. CDR3 sequence reads: CASSADSRSYEQYF. CDR3 bases: TGTGCCAGCAGCGCGGACAGCCGCTCCTACGAGCAGTACTTC.

This chain uses TRBV5-6 with TRBJ2-3, with D unresolved. Trimming took off 0 bases at V and 4 bases at J, with 9 bases between the two ends. CDR1 and CDR2 from the germline V gene are SGHDT and YYEEEE. The CDR3 runs to 14 residues. CDR3 loop: CASSLVVSPDTQYF. CDR3 bases: TGTGCCAGCAGCTTGGTCGTGTCCCCAGATACGCAGTATTTT.

This clone turned up a few times. The chain joins TRBV23-1 to TRBJ1-4; 7 bases agree with TRBD1. TRBV23-1 is an ORF, and what it does is uncertain. V shed 6 bases, J shed 6 bases, and the junction held 4 bases outside the gene matches. The CDR3 has 13 residues. Here the CDR3 reads CASRRQGDEKLFF. The DNA of the CDR3 is TGCGCCAGCAGGAGACAGGGTGATGAAAAACTGTTTTTT.

The rearrangement uses TRBV2 and TRBJ2-7, with 7 bases that match TRBD1. This CDR3 has 15 residues. Trimming took 8 bases from V and 2 from J; bases not matched to a gene: 12. Germline CDR1 reads SNHLY; CDR2 reads FYNNEI. The CDR3 DNA is TGTGCCAGCTCACAGACAGGGCCCTCGACCTACGAGCAGTACTTC. Translated, it gives CASSQTGPSTYEQYF. The full variable domain, completed using reference TRBV2 and TRBJ2-7, is EPEVTQTPSHQVTQMGQEVILRCVPISNHLYFYWYRQILGQKVEFLVSFYNNEISEKSEIFDDQFSVERPDGSNFTLKIRSTKLEDSAMYFCASSQTGPSTYEQYFGPGTRLTVT.

This CDR3 reads CASSPATGIQETQYF. The CDR3 DNA sequence: TGTGCCAGCAGCCCCGCGACAGGGATCCAAGAGACCCAGTACTTC. The rearrangement links TRBV7-8 to TRBJ2-5, with TRBD1 matching 7 bases. The CDR3 runs 15 residues. The germline CDR1 and CDR2 sequences are SGHVS and FQNEAQ. Trimming cost V 5 bases and J 1 base; bases outside gene matches: 7.

In DNA form, the CDR3 reads TGTGCCAGCAGCGGGACAGGGTCAGCCGTTTACGAGCAGTACTTC. It specifies CASSGTGSAVYEQYF. V and J are TRBV28 and TRBJ2-7; TRBD1 aligns across 9 bases. Germline-derived CDR1 and CDR2 are MDHEN and SYDVKM. The trim removed 6 bases at V and 4 bases at J, leaving 10 bases unmatched. The CDR3 contains 15 residues.

This clone was seen a few times. The rearrangement links TRBV27 to TRBJ1-4; 9 bases align to TRBD1. This CDR3 has 18 residues. Germline CDR1 reads MNHEY; CDR2 reads SMNVEV (reference sequence). Trimming took 3 bases from V and 8 from J; bases not matched to a gene: 16. CDR3 sequence (DNA): TGTGCCAGCAGTTTGGTTGGGACAGGGTACGGTGGAGTGGAAAAACTGTTTTTT. This codes for CASSLVGTGYGGVEKLFF.

The genes are TRBV6-5 and TRBJ2-7, with 7 bases lining up with TRBD1. Germline V gene lookup returns CDR1 MNHEY and CDR2 SVGAGI. The CDR3 has 15 residues. V lost 2 bases to trimming and J lost 3 bases; unmatched junction nucleotides: 7. This CDR3 is CASSYRRTGLYEQYF. CDR3 coding DNA: TGTGCCAGCAGTTACAGGAGGACAGGACTCTACGAGCAGTACTTC.

This clone was counted a single time. This rearrangement joins TRBV2 to TRBJ2-2, with TRBD1 matching 9 bases. This CDR3 is built from 15 residues. V gave up 6 bases and J gave up 8 bases; unmatched junction bases: 10. Per germline, CDR1 SNHLY and CDR2 FYNNEI. DNA for the CDR3: TGTGCCAGCAGCCAGGACAGGGGTGGTGGTGGGGAGCTGTTTTTT. Protein product: CASSQDRGGGGELFF. Variable domain in full (rest from reference TRBV2 and TRBJ2-2): EPEVTQTPSHQVTQMGQEVILRCVPISNHLYFYWYRQILGQKVEFLVSFYNNEISEKSEIFDDQFSVERPDGSNFTLKIRSTKLEDSAMYFCASSQDRGGGGELFFGEGSRLTVL.

The V call is TRBV19, the J call TRBJ2-2; D unclear. Germline lookup yields CDR1 LNHDA and CDR2 SQIVND (reference sequence). V lost 6 bases and J lost 3, with 11 bases in between. The CDR3 is 14 amino acids. The CDR3 sequence: CASRPPEDTGELFF. DNA for the CDR3: TGTGCCAGTAGACCGCCTGAGGACACCGGGGAGCTGTTTTTT.

This clone was counted once. Distinct nucleotide sequences in the sample also encode this CDR3. The CDR3 reads CASSGQGINSPLHF. The CDR3 bases are TGTGCCAGCAGTGGACAGGGTATTAATTCACCCCTCCACTTT. The chain uses TRBV6-5 and TRBJ1-6; 8 bases fit TRBD1. CDR1 MNHEY and CDR2 SVGAGI come from the germline V gene. Trimming took 5 bases from V and 6 from J; bases not matched to a gene: 3. The CDR3 is 14 residues long.

This clone appeared a single time. The CDR3 region is CASSLAGGTYNEKLFF. The CDR3 DNA follows: TGCGCCAGCAGCTTGGCTGGGGGGACTTATAATGAAAAACTGTTTTTT. This chain joins TRBV5-1 and TRBJ1-4; D may be TRBD1 (5 bases). The CDR3 sequence is 16 residues long. Germline CDR1 SGHRS, CDR2 YFSETQ. The V end lost 0 bases, the J end lost 4 bases, and 13 bases lay between the germline ends.

The V call is TRBV13, the J call TRBJ2-4, with 13 nucleotides matching TRBD2. Germline V gives CDR1 PRHDT, CDR2 FYEKMQ (reference sequence). V lost 5 bases and J lost 6; bases outside the gene matches: 7. CDR3 size: 16 residues. CDR3 sequence reads: CASSPRTSGRSNIQYF. The CDR3 region has the DNA TGTGCCAGCAGCCCCAGGACTAGCGGGAGATCAAACATTCAGTACTTC.

The chain employs TRBV19 and TRBJ1-1, with 7 bases lining up with TRBD1. Per the germline V gene, CDR1 is LNHDA and CDR2 is SQIVND (reference sequence). V dropped 2 bases and J dropped 3; count of bases not matched to a gene: 15. This CDR3 spans 18 amino acids. CDR3 nucleotides: TGTGCCAGTAGTATACGGGGAGACAGGGCCCAGGGGGACACTGAAGCTTTCTTT. This gives the protein CASSIRGDRAQGDTEAFF.